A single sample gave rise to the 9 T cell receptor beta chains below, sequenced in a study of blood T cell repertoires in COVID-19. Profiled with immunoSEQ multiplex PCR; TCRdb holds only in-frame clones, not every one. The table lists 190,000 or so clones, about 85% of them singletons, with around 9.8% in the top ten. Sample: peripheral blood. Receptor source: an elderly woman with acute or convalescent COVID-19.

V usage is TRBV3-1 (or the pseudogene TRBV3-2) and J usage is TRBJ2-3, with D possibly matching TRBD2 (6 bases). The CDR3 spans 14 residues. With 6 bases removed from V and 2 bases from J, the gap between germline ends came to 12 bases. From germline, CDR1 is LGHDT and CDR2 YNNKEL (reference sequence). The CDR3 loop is CASRTGTDTDTQYF. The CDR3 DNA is TGTGCCAGCAGGACCGGGACTGACACAGATACGCAGTATTTT.

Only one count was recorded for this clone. CDR3 sequence: CASSLVWREAVNEQFF. The CDR3 DNA reads TGTGCCAGCAGCTTGGTATGGCGGGAGGCCGTCAATGAGCAGTTCTTC. The chain employs TRBV5-5 and TRBJ2-1; TRBD2 matches at 8 bases. V was clipped by 0 bases and J by 6 bases; unmatched bases: 8. The CDR3 contains 16 residues. CDR1 SGHKS and CDR2 YYEKEE come from the germline V gene (reference sequence).

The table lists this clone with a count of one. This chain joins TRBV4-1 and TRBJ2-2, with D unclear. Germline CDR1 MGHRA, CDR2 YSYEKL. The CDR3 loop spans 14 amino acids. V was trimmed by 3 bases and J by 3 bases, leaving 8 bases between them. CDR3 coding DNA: TGCGCCAGCAGCCACGGAGAAGACACCGGGGAGCTGTTTTTT. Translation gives CASSHGEDTGELFF.

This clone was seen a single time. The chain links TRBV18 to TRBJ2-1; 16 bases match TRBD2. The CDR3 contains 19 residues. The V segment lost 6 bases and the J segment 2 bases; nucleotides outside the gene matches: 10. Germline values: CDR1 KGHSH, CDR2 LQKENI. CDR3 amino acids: CASSRVGTSGGAPYNEQFF. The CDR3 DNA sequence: TGTGCCAGCTCCCGCGTTGGGACTAGCGGGGGGGCCCCCTACAATGAGCAGTTCTTC.

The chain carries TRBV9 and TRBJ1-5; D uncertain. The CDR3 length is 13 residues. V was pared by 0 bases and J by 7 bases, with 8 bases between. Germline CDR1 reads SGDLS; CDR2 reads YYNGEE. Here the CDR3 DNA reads TGTGCCAGCAGCGTAGATGGCTCGCAGCCCCAGCATTTT. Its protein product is CASSVDGSQPQHF.

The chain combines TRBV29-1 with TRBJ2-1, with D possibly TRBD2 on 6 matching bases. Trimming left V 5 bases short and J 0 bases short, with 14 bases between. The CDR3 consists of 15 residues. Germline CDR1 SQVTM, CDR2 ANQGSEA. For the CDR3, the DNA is TGCAGCGTTTGGGGAGGCCCGGCCTCCTACAATGAGCAGTTCTTC. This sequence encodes CSVWGGPASYNEQFF.

CDR3 residues: CASRSRQYNEQFF. The CDR3, as DNA: TGTGCCAGTAGATCCAGACAGTACAATGAGCAGTTCTTC. The chain uses TRBV19 and TRBJ2-1, with TRBD1 as a possible D gene (5 bases). Germline loops: CDR1 LNHDA, CDR2 SQIVND (reference sequence). Trimming cost V 6 bases and J 4 bases, with 10 bases left between them. The CDR3 contains 13 residues.

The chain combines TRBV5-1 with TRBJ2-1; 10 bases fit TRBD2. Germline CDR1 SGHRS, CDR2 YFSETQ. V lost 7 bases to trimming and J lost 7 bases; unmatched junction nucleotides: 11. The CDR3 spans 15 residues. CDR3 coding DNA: TGCGCCAGCCGGTCCCTAGCGGGAGATGGAAATGAGCAGTTCTTC. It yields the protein CASRSLAGDGNEQFF.

The CDR3 region is CSVMVSGVYEQYF. CDR3 DNA: TGCAGCGTTATGGTTAGCGGGGTTTACGAGCAGTACTTC. V gene TRBV29-1 combines with J gene TRBJ2-7, with 8 bases lining up with TRBD2. Germline-derived CDR1 and CDR2 are SQVTM and ANQGSEA. The CDR3 is 13 amino acids. Trimming at V came to 5 bases and at J to 4 bases, leaving 7 bases not matched to a gene.